Shown below are 27 T cell receptor beta chains from a single sample sequenced in a study of cytomegalovirus exposure and HLA in healthy donors. TCRdb keeps only in-frame clones here, not all; method: immunoSEQ multiplex PCR. The sample contains about 170,000 clones, around nine tenths of which appear only once. The sequencing input was PBMCs. The source of these receptors is a woman aged 18-29 years in good health and CMV-seropositive.

The chain joins TRBV7-8 to TRBJ2-7; the D is unclear. Germline values: CDR1 SGHVS, CDR2 FQNEAQ. The CDR3 length is 14 residues. V was clipped by 1 base and J by 1 base, with 8 bases between them. In nucleotides, the CDR3 is TGTGCCAGCAGCTTAGGAGACAAGTCCTACGAGCAGTACTTC. It yields the protein CASSLGDKSYEQYF.

This clone was detected only once. V usage is TRBV5-6 and J usage is TRBJ2-2; 7 bases agree with TRBD1. The germline gives CDR1 SGHDT, CDR2 YYEEEE. The CDR3 has 16 residues. With 4 bases clipped from V and 1 base from J, the junction kept 7 bases outside the gene matches. The CDR3 sequence is CASSKGQIMNTGELFF. The DNA for the CDR3 is TGTGCCAGCAGCAAGGGACAGATTATGAACACCGGGGAGCTGTTTTTT.

The chain joins TRBV25-1 to TRBJ2-1, with a weak D call TRBD2 (6 bases). V dropped 1 base and J dropped 8 bases, with 12 bases sitting between them. This CDR3 comprises 14 residues. Germline CDR1 is MGHDK and CDR2 is SYGVNS. CDR3 nucleotides: TGTGCCAGCAGTGAATTGGGGGGAGGCGATGAGCAGTTCTTC. The encoded protein is CASSELGGGDEQFF.

The chain couples TRBV6-5 to TRBJ2-7, with 9 bases lining up with TRBD1. Per germline, CDR1 MNHEY and CDR2 SVGAGI. V lost 6 bases to trimming and J lost 5 bases; unmatched junction nucleotides: 2. The CDR3 extends over 12 amino acids. For the CDR3, the DNA is TGTGCCAGCAGAACAGGGGGCCACGAGCAGTACTTC. Its protein is CASRTGGHEQYF.

This clone turned up a few times. The genes are TRBV11-2 and TRBJ1-2; D perhaps matches TRBD1 (5 bases). The CDR3 has 12 amino acids. The V end was cut by 4 bases, the J end by 8 bases, with 11 bases between. Germline V gives CDR1 SGHAT, CDR2 FQNNGV. The CDR3 region has the DNA TGTGCCAGCAGCTCCAGGGTACGCGGCTACACCTTC. Protein product: CASSSRVRGYTF.

As DNA, the CDR3 is TGTGCCAGCAGTTACGGACTAGCGGGAACCTACGAGCAGTACTTC. Translating gives CASSYGLAGTYEQYF. The chain combines TRBV6-5 with TRBJ2-7; 12 nucleotides agree with TRBD2. Germline V CDR1 and CDR2: MNHEY, SVGAGI. With V trimmed by 2 bases and J by 2 bases, 1 base remained unmatched. This CDR3 comprises 15 residues.

Points on this clone: The identical CDR3 is also encoded by other nucleotide sequences in the sample. The gene calls are TRBV29-1 and TRBJ1-1; a possible D gene is TRBD1 (6 bases). The CDR3 sequence is 12 residues long. V dropped 4 bases and J dropped 2 bases, with 8 bases sitting between them. CDR1 is SQVTM, CDR2 ANQGSEA, per germline. The CDR3 sequence: CSVGRGNTEAFF. CDR3 bases: TGCAGCGTTGGCAGGGGTAACACTGAAGCTTTCTTT.

The V and J genes are TRBV19 and TRBJ2-5, with D uncertain. Germline V lookup: CDR1 LNHDA, CDR2 SQIVND (reference sequence). V was clipped by 5 bases and J by 5 bases, with 12 bases between them. There are 13 residues in the CDR3. The CDR3: CASSLLTRETQYF. The CDR3 DNA reads as TGTGCCAGTAGTCTCCTTACCCGGGAGACCCAGTACTTC.

The chain uses TRBV14 and TRBJ1-1; D remains ambiguous. CDR1 is SGHDN, CDR2 FVKESK, per germline. The CDR3 has 14 amino acids. V was clipped by 0 bases and J by 4 bases, with 9 bases between them. The CDR3 sequence: CASSQESKSTEAFF. Here the CDR3 DNA reads TGTGCCAGCAGCCAAGAGTCGAAGAGCACTGAAGCTTTCTTT. The variable domain in full, completed from reference TRBV14 and TRBJ1-1, reads EAGVTQFPSHSVIEKGQTVTLRCDPISGHDNLYWYRRVMGKEIKFLLHFVKESKQDESGMPNNRFLAERTGGTYSTLKVQPAELEDSGVYFCASSQESKSTEAFFGQGTRLTVV.

The chain has TRBV6-1 and TRBJ1-2; a weak D match, TRBD1 (6 bases). V was trimmed by 6 bases and J by 8 bases, leaving 16 bases between them. The CDR3 runs to 13 residues. Germline assignment: CDR1 MNHNS and CDR2 SASEGT. The CDR3 loop reads CASSSTGNSGYTF. In DNA form, the CDR3 reads TGTGCCAGCAGCTCCACAGGGAACAGCGGCTACACCTTC.

The chain has TRBV10-3 and TRBJ2-1, with a weak D call TRBD1 (7 bases). From germline, CDR1 is ENHRY and CDR2 SYGVKD. Trimming pared 7 bases from V and 9 bases from J, leaving 19 bases between. This CDR3 spans 14 amino acids. The CDR3 DNA is TGTGCCATCACCCCAGGTACAGGGGACTCTGAGCAGTTCTTC. Translation: CAITPGTGDSEQFF.

V is TRBV5-1 and J is TRBJ1-3, with unresolved D. CDR3 length: 15 residues. The V and J ends lost 4 bases and 0 bases respectively, with 11 bases between them. Germline lookup yields CDR1 SGHRS and CDR2 YFSETQ. The CDR3 DNA reads as TGCGCCAGCAGCATTGGCACCGACTCTGGAAACACCATATATTTT. It yields the protein CASSIGTDSGNTIYF.

J is TRBJ1-1 and V is TRBV2; D is undetermined. Between the trimmed V and J ends, which lost 6 bases and 5 bases, there was a span of 7 bases. The CDR3 extends over 11 amino acids. CDR1 is SNHLY, CDR2 FYNNEI, per germline. CDR3 sequence reads: CASRTGTEAFF. The CDR3 coding sequence is TGTGCCAGCAGGACGGGGACTGAAGCTTTCTTT.

The chain joins TRBV12-5 to TRBJ1-1; D is perhaps TRBD1 (6 bases). Germline CDR1 LGHNT, CDR2 FRNRAP. The CDR3 runs 14 residues. Trimming left V 3 bases short and J 4 bases short, with 12 bases between. The CDR3 DNA follows: TGTGCTAGTGGTTTTGGGGAAGGGGGCACTGAAGCTTTCTTT. Protein: CASGFGEGGTEAFF.

The chain couples TRBV7-9 to TRBJ2-5; weak D call: TRBD2 (6 bases). The V gene lost 2 bases and the J gene lost 2 bases, with 9 bases spanning the gap. This CDR3 spans 14 amino acids. Germline assignment: CDR1 SEHNR and CDR2 FQNEAQ (reference sequence). The CDR3 reads CASSLSAGQETQYF. CDR3 DNA sequence: TGTGCCAGCAGCTTATCCGCGGGACAAGAGACCCAGTACTTC.

This clone appeared a single time. The chain joins TRBV30 to TRBJ2-7; possible D gene TRBD2, 6 bases. The CDR3 is 17 amino acids. Germline V gene sequence: CDR1 GTSNPN, CDR2 SVGIG (reference sequence). V lost 0 bases, J lost 0 bases, and 18 bases lay in between. CDR3 sequence (DNA): TGTGCCTGGAGTGTGAGGAGCGGGCCTTTCGGCTCCTACGAGCAGTACTTC. It translates to CAWSVRSGPFGSYEQYF.

The CDR3 coding sequence is TGTGCCAGCAGCTATGGGGCAGGGGGCGCAGGAGATACGCAGTATTTT. Residues: CASSYGAGGAGDTQYF. This chain links TRBV7-3 with TRBJ2-3, with 8 bases matching TRBD1. V was pared by 4 bases and J by 5 bases, with 11 bases of the junction left unmatched. The CDR3 has 16 amino acids. Germline V gives CDR1 SGHTA, CDR2 FQGTGA.

The gene calls are TRBV14 and TRBJ2-7; TRBD1 matches at 8 bases. Losses at the gene ends were 0 bases for V and 6 bases for J; bases not matched to a gene: 4. CDR3 size: 14 residues. CDR1 and CDR2 (germline): SGHDN, FVKESK. The CDR3 protein is CASSQENRGAEQYF. In DNA, the CDR3 is TGTGCCAGCAGCCAAGAGAACAGGGGGGCCGAGCAGTACTTC.

The rearrangement uses TRBV6-6 and TRBJ2-1; TRBD2 aligns across 8 bases. Trimming cost V 2 bases and J 7 bases; bases outside gene matches: 7. Germline V CDR1 and CDR2: MNHNY, SVGAGI (reference sequence). The CDR3 consists of 15 residues. In DNA, the CDR3 is TGTGCCAGCAGTTACCCGATCCAGCGGGGGAATGAGCAGTTCTTC. It encodes CASSYPIQRGNEQFF.

V gene TRBV6-1 combines with J gene TRBJ2-3, with D possibly TRBD2 on 6 matching bases. V was shortened by 4 bases and J by 3 bases, with 11 bases between the two germline ends. Germline values: CDR1 MNHNS, CDR2 SASEGT. CDR3 size: 14 residues. CDR3 protein: CASSARSGTDTQYF. The CDR3 DNA sequence: TGTGCCAGCAGTGCTCGTAGCGGAACAGATACGCAGTATTTT.

This clone showed up just a few times. The gene calls are TRBV4-1 and TRBJ1-1, with 7 bases fitting TRBD1. Per germline, CDR1 MGHRA and CDR2 YSYEKL. The V and J ends lost 8 bases and 6 bases, in that order; junction bases with no gene match: 9. The CDR3 runs 13 residues. The CDR3 loop is CASLDRVGSEAFF. CDR3 DNA: TGCGCCAGCCTAGACAGGGTGGGGTCTGAAGCTTTCTTT.

CDR3 amino acids: CASRKTSGSHYEQYF. CDR3 DNA sequence: TGCGCCAGCAGAAAGACTAGCGGGAGCCACTACGAGCAGTACTTC. The genes are TRBV5-1 and TRBJ2-7; TRBD2 matches at 12 bases. The J segment lost 3 bases and the V segment lost 5 bases, leaving 6 bases of the junction unmatched. CDR3 length equals 15 residues. CDR1 and CDR2 (germline): SGHRS, YFSETQ.

As DNA, the CDR3 is TGCGCCAGCAGTTTAGCGCTATTCAATGAGCAGTTCTTC. Its protein product is CASSLALFNEQFF. The genes are TRBV10-1 and TRBJ2-1, with D possibly TRBD2 on 5 matching bases. This CDR3 contains 13 residues. V dropped 5 bases and J dropped 6 bases, with 11 bases sitting between them. In germline, CDR1 is WNHNN, CDR2 SYGVQD (reference sequence).

The V and J genes are TRBV19 and TRBJ1-1, with no clear D. V gave up 3 bases and J gave up 1 base, with 9 bases separating them. The CDR3 length is 14 residues. The germline gives CDR1 LNHDA, CDR2 SQIVND (reference sequence). The CDR3 DNA sequence: TGTGCCAGTAGTATGGGTCCGGGGAACACTGAAGCTTTCTTT. This encodes CASSMGPGNTEAFF. The variable domain in full, completed from reference TRBV19 and TRBJ1-1, reads DGGITQSPKYLFRKEGQNVTLSCEQNLNHDAMYWYRQDPGQGLRLIYYSQIVNDFQKGDIAEGYSVSREKKESFPLTVTSAQKNPTAFYLCASSMGPGNTEAFFGQGTRLTVV.

V gene TRBV10-3 combines with J gene TRBJ2-3; 8 positions match TRBD1. Germline V gene sequence: CDR1 ENHRY, CDR2 SYGVKD. V shed 6 bases and J 2 bases; nucleotides not matched to a gene: 1. The CDR3 spans 13 residues. The DNA for the CDR3 is TGTGCCATCAGGACAGGGGACACAGATACGCAGTATTTT. It codes for CAIRTGDTDTQYF.

The chain links TRBV11-3 to TRBJ2-1; weak D call: TRBD1 (5 bases). V lost 3 bases and J lost 3, with 12 bases in between. The CDR3 has 15 residues. CDR1 is SGHNT and CDR2 is YENEEA in the germline V gene. The CDR3 region is CASSFTTANYNEQFF. As DNA, the CDR3 is TGTGCCAGCAGCTTTACGACAGCGAACTACAATGAGCAGTTCTTC.

The chain links TRBV7-8 to TRBJ2-7, with 7 positions matching TRBD2. V trimming: 9 bases; J trimming: 9 bases; junction bases outside the gene matches: 17. The germline CDR1 and CDR2 sequences are SGHVS and FQNEAQ. There are 14 residues in the CDR3. The CDR3 region has the DNA TGTGCCAGTAGCCATCGGACTAGTGAGTTTGTGCAGTACTTC. Its protein is CASSHRTSEFVQYF.